Sequencing of this T cell receptor beta chain was carried out in a study of technical replicates of blood from a few donors (dated by TCRdb to about 2017). The library was built by means of the immunoSEQ multiplex PCR assay. TCRdb carries this immuneACCESS record with in-frame sequences only. Its versions omit some clonotypes, under half of them owing to an unresolved V gene in the studies checked, with the rest unexplained. Here the sample has over 70,000 clones; 85% to 95% occur a single time. Of the sample, under 0.35% is held by the ten largest clones. Comments on this clone: Its antigen remains unidentified. It has no much larger one-base neighbor in the sample; base qualities were not kept.

The sample was T cells isolated from PBMCs. The source of this sequence is a human donor in good health.

The DNA sequence is as follows: TGTGCCAGCAGCTTAGAGGGGGAGTGGGAAAAACTGTTTTTT. It encodes CASSLEGEWEKLFF. The chain joins TRBV7-9 to TRBJ1-4, and possibly TRBD1, on 6 matching bases. The CDR3, from cysteine to phenylalanine, totals 14 residues. CDR3 DNA only is kept here, 42 bases in frame from base 1. Looking up the germline V gene (reference sequence) yields CDR1 SEHNR and CDR2 FQNEAQ. V was cut back by 1 base and J by 8 bases, leaving a gap of 11 bases between them.